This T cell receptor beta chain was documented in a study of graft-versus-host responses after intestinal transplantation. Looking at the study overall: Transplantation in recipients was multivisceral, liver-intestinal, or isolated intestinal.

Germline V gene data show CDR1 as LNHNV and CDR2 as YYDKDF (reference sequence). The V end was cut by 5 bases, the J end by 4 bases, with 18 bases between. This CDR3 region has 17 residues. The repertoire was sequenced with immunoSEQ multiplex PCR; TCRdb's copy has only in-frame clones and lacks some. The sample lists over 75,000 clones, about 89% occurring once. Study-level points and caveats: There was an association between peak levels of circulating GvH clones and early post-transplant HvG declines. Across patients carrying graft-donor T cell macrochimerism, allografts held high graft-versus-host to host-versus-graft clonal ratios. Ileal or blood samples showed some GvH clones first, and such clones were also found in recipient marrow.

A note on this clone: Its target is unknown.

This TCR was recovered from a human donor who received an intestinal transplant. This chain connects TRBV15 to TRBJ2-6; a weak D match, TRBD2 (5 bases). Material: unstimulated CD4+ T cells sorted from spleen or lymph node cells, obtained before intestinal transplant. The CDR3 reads CATSRGSIVAGANVLTF. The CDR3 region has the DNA TGTGCCACCAGCCGGGGTAGCATTGTGGCGGGGGCCAACGTCCTGACTTTC.